The 21 T cell receptor beta chains given below trace back to one sample, sequenced in a study of blood T cells in healthy people across ages. PCR was performed a second time for about 6 to 12 cycles using a sample-barcoded 5' primer and a J-beta primer mix. In TCRdb, the 5' RACE reads were re-called with MiXCR into one record per CDR3 protein. In the table there are about 900,000 distinct CDR3 sequences, 48% of which are singletons. The sequenced material came from blood. These TCRs come from a man younger than 45 in good health.

This rearrangement joins TRBV5-6 to TRBJ1-2, with TRBD1 matching over 10 bases. The CDR3 has 15 residues. CDR1 SGHDT and CDR2 YYEEEE come from the germline V gene. The J segment lost 4 bases and the V segment lost 3 bases, leaving 6 bases of the junction unmatched. As DNA, the CDR3 is TGTGCCAGCAGCTGGGGACAGGGGAGGACCTATGGCTACACCTTC. Translated, it gives CASSWGQGRTYGYTF.

This clonotype showed up just a few times. Written as DNA, the CDR3 is TGTGCCAGCAGCTTAGGAGACAGGCTCCCAGATACGCAGTATTTT. It yields the protein CASSLGDRLPDTQYF. The rearrangement joins TRBV7-9 to TRBJ2-3, with a possible D match to TRBD1 (6 bases). V was pared by 1 base and J by 4 bases, with 12 bases between. Germline-derived CDR1 and CDR2 are SEHNR and FQNEAQ (reference sequence). The CDR3 has 15 amino acids.

This clonotype came up a few times. The rearrangement links TRBV10-2 to TRBJ2-7; D is undetermined. V shed 2 bases and J shed 6 bases, with 8 bases lying between them. The CDR3 has 12 amino acids. Per the germline V gene, CDR1 is WSHSY and CDR2 is SAAADI. The CDR3 here is CASSETTTEQYF. CDR3 nucleotide sequence: TGCGCCAGCAGTGAGACCACTACCGAGCAGTACTTC.

This chain connects TRBV5-1 to TRBJ2-3; D might be TRBD1 or TRBD2, each matching 5 bases. The CDR3 extends over 15 amino acids. V was trimmed by 1 base and J by 2 bases, leaving 11 bases between them. Per the germline V gene, CDR1 is SGHRS and CDR2 is YFSETQ. The CDR3 reads CASSLTGLNTDTQYF. CDR3 DNA sequence: TGCGCCAGCAGCTTGACAGGACTTAACACAGATACGCAGTATTTT.

The chain carries TRBV10-3 and TRBJ2-5; 7 bases agree with TRBD2. V lost 0 bases, J lost 1 base, and 2 bases stayed unmatched. The CDR3 loop spans 15 amino acids. Germline assignment: CDR1 ENHRY and CDR2 SYGVKD. CDR3 DNA: TGTGCCATCAGTGAGTCCCTAGCGGCCCAAGAGACCCAGTACTTC. It encodes CAISESLAAQETQYF.

Only a few counts were recorded for this clonotype. The chain is built from TRBV9 and TRBJ1-2, with D tentatively TRBD1 (5 bases). V was trimmed by 0 bases and J by 3 bases, leaving 6 bases between them. This CDR3 has 13 residues. Germline V gene sequence: CDR1 SGDLS, CDR2 YYNGEE. The chain's CDR3 is CASSVAGDYGYTF. The CDR3 DNA is TGTGCCAGCAGCGTAGCGGGGGACTATGGCTACACCTTC.

The chain employs TRBV10-3 and TRBJ2-7, with 7 positions matching TRBD1. Losses at the gene ends were 6 bases for V and 6 bases for J; bases not matched to a gene: 8. Germline-derived CDR1 and CDR2 are ENHRY and SYGVKD. This CDR3 region has 13 residues. CDR3 sequence reads: CAISRQGQGEQYF. For the CDR3, the DNA is TGTGCCATCAGCCGACAGGGACAAGGCGAGCAGTACTTC.

As for this clonotype: A junction end diverges from the germline sequence, so it may reflect a read error. The rearrangement links TRBV11-1 to TRBJ2-6, with D possibly TRBD1 on 5 matching bases. This CDR3 region has 20 residues. The V gene's germline CDR1 is SGHAT and CDR2 FQDESV (reference sequence). The CDR3 nucleotides are TGTGCCAGCAGCCCCCGCTTAGGACGTAAGAGAAGCTCTGGGGCCAACGTCCCGACTTTC. Its protein is CASSPRLGRKRSSGANVPTF.

V is TRBV7-2 and J is TRBJ2-5; 7 positions match TRBD2. V shed 2 bases and J 4 bases; nucleotides not matched to a gene: 4. The CDR3 is made up of 14 amino acids. From germline, CDR1 is SGHTA and CDR2 FQGNSA. CDR3 nucleotide sequence: TGTGCCAGCAGCTTACGTAGGGAGGGAGAGACCCAGTACTTC. This translates into CASSLRREGETQYF.

This clonotype has just a few counts. The rearrangement links TRBV2 to TRBJ2-5; 10 nucleotides align to TRBD2. Germline-derived CDR1 and CDR2 are SNHLY and FYNNEI. There are 15 residues in the CDR3. V gave up 10 bases and J gave up 0 bases; unmatched junction bases: 8. CDR3 region: CATTEAGGYQETQYF. CDR3 DNA: TGTGCCACTACAGAAGCGGGGGGGTACCAAGAGACCCAGTACTTC.

The rearrangement joins TRBV3-1 to TRBJ2-1; D is unresolved. The CDR3 runs to 18 residues. Germline CDR1 reads LGHDT; CDR2 reads YNNKEL (reference sequence). Trimming pared 0 bases from V and 0 bases from J, leaving 15 bases between. CDR3 coding DNA: TGTGCCAGCAGCCAAGATCTATCCAGCCTAAGCTCCTACAATGAGCAGTTCTTC. Its protein is CASSQDLSSLSSYNEQFF.

The rearrangement links TRBV28 to TRBJ2-7, with D possibly matching TRBD2 (5 bases). This CDR3 is built from 15 residues. The V gene's germline CDR1 is MDHEN and CDR2 SYDVKM. The V end was cut by 5 bases, the J end by 4 bases, with 18 bases between. DNA of the CDR3: TGTGCCAGCAGTCCCCACGGGGTCAAGACATACGAGCAGTACTTC. It yields the protein CASSPHGVKTYEQYF.

As to this clonotype: Being one base from a much bigger clone, this may be a read error. CDR3 residues: CASSWIGGQAGYGYIF. The CDR3 DNA reads TGTGCCAGCAGCTGGATTGGGGGACAGGCAGGCTATGGCTACATCTTC. The chain has TRBV7-2 and TRBJ1-2, with TRBD1 matching over 8 bases. There are 16 residues in the CDR3. In germline, CDR1 is SGHTA, CDR2 FQGNSA. Full variable domain (rest looked up from reference TRBV7-2 and TRBJ1-2): GAGVSQSPSNKVTEKGKDVELRCDPISGHTALYWYRQSLGQGLEFLIYFQGNSAPDKSGLPSDRFSAERTGGSVSTLTIQRTQQEDSAVYLCASSWIGGQAGYGYIFGSGTRLTVV.

This clonotype was counted once. This rearrangement joins TRBV20-1 to TRBJ1-4; D is unresolved. The germline V and J ends were trimmed by 2 bases and 5 bases, with 9 bases remaining between them. The CDR3 sequence is 13 residues long. Germline-derived CDR1 and CDR2 are DFQATT and SNEGSKA (reference sequence). Here the CDR3 reads CSARSWTNEKLFF. Written as DNA, the CDR3 is TGCAGTGCTAGATCCTGGACGAATGAAAAACTGTTTTTT.

The chain has TRBV4-2 and TRBJ2-7; D is possibly TRBD1 or TRBD2 (5 bases each). Trimming took off 1 base at V and 0 bases at J, with 13 bases between the two ends. This CDR3 region has 16 residues. Germline V gives CDR1 LGHNA, CDR2 YNFKEQ. CDR3 bases: TGTGCCAGCAGCCAAGTGGGACGGCAAATCTCCTACGAGCAGTACTTC. It encodes CASSQVGRQISYEQYF.

The genes are TRBV28 and TRBJ1-1; the D gene is possibly TRBD1 (5 bases). Germline CDR1 reads MDHEN; CDR2 reads SYDVKM. Trimming shortened V by 6 bases and J by 4 bases, and 12 bases separated the two germline ends. The CDR3 sequence is 13 residues long. CDR3: CASSLGDPTEAFF. CDR3 bases: TGTGCCAGCAGCCTGGGGGACCCCACTGAAGCTTTCTTT. The whole variable domain, filled in from reference TRBV28 and TRBJ1-1, reads DVKVTQSSRYLVKRTGEKVFLECVQDMDHENMFWYRQDPGLGLRLIYFSYDVKMKEKGDIPEGYSVSREKKERFSLILESASTNQTSMYLCASSLGDPTEAFFGQGTRLTVV.

The chain joins TRBV7-9 to TRBJ2-7, with D unclear. V gave up 3 bases and J gave up 5 bases, with 11 bases separating them. Per germline, CDR1 SEHNR and CDR2 FQNEAQ (reference sequence). This CDR3 has 13 residues. The DNA for the CDR3 is TGTGCCAGCAGCTTCGGGCTTATGGACGAGCAGTACTTC. The encoded protein is CASSFGLMDEQYF.

This chain joins TRBV7-9 and TRBJ1-2; 9 bases are shared with TRBD1. There are 15 residues in the CDR3. V gave up 1 base and J gave up 7 bases; unmatched junction bases: 7. Germline loops: CDR1 SEHNR, CDR2 FQNEAQ (reference sequence). CDR3: CASSLDGRDRAGYTF. DNA of the CDR3: TGTGCCAGCAGCTTAGATGGCCGGGACAGGGCTGGCTACACCTTC.

The rearrangement joins TRBV11-2 to TRBJ2-1, with D tentatively TRBD1 (6 bases). Germline values: CDR1 SGHAT, CDR2 FQNNGV. V lost 5 bases and J 10 bases, leaving 18 bases between the germline ends. The CDR3 totals 14 residues. In DNA form, the CDR3 reads TGTGCCAGCAGCCCAACGACAGGTTGGGTCGAGCAGTTCTTC. Its protein product is CASSPTTGWVEQFF.

This clonotype came up a few times. The chain uses TRBV24-1 and TRBJ1-2; no definite D call. Germline values: CDR1 KGHDR, CDR2 SFDVKD. This CDR3 is 13 amino acids long. The V end lost 9 bases, the J end lost 0 bases, and 10 bases lay between the germline ends. This chain's CDR3 is CATGNSTNYGYTF. The CDR3 region has the DNA TGTGCCACCGGGAATTCAACTAACTATGGCTACACCTTC.

This clonotype has more than one count but fewer than ten. The chain is built from TRBV28 and TRBJ2-5; TRBD2 matches at 9 bases. The CDR3 length is 18 residues. CDR1 is MDHEN, CDR2 SYDVKM, per germline. Trimming at V came to 3 bases and at J to 2 bases, leaving 13 bases not matched to a gene. The CDR3 nucleotides read TGTGCCAGCAGTTTTGTTGGGGTTGGCCTAGCGGGGCAAGAGACCCAGTACTTC. Translation gives CASSFVGVGLAGQETQYF.